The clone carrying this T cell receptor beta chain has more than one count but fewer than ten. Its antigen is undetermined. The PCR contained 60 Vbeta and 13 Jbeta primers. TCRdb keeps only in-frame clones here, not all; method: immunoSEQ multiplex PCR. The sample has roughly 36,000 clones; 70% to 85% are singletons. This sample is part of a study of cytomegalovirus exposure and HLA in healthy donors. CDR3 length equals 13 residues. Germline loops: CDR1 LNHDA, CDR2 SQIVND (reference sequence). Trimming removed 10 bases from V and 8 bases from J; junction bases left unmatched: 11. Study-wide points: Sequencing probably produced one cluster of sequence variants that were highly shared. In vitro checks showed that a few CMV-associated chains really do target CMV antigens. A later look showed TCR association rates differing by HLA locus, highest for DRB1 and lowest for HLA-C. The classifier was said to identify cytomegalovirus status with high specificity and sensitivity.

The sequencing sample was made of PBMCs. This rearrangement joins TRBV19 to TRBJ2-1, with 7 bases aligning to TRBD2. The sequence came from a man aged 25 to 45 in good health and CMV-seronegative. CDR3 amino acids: CATQRDYSDEQFF. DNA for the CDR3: TGTGCCACCCAAAGGGACTATTCCGATGAGCAGTTCTTC.